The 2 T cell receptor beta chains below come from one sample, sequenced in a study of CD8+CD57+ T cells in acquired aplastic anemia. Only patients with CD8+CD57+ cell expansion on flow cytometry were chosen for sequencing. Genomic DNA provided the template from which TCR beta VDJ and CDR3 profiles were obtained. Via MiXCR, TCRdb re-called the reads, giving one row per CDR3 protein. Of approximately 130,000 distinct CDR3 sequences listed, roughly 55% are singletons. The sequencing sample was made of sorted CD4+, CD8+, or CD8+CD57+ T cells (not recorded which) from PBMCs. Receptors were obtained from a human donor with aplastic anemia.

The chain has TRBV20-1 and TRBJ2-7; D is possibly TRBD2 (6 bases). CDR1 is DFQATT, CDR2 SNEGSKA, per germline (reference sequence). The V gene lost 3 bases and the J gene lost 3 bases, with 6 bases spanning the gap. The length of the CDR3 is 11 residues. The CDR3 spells CSASGGYEQYF. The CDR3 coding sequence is TGCAGTGCTAGCGGGGGCTACGAGCAGTACTTC.

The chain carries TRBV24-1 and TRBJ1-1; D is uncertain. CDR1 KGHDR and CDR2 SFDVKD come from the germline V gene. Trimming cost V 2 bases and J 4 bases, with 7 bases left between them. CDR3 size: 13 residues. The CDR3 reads CATSDSRGTEAFF. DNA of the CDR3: TGTGCCACCAGTGATTCTCGCGGCACTGAAGCTTTCTTT.